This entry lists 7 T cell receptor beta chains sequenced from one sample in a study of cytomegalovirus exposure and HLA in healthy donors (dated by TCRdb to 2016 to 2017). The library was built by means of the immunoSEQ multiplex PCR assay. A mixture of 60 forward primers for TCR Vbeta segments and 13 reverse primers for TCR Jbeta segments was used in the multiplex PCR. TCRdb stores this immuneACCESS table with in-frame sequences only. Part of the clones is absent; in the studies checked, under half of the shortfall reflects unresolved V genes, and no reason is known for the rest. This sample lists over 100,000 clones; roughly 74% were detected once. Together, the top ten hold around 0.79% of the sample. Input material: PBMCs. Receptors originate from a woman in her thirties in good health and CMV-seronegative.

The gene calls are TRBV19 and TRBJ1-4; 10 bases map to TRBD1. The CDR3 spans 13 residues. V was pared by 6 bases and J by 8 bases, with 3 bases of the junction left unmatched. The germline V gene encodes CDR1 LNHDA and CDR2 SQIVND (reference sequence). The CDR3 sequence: CASSRDRGEKLFF. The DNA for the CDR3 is TGTGCCAGTAGCCGGGACAGGGGAGAAAAACTGTTTTTT.

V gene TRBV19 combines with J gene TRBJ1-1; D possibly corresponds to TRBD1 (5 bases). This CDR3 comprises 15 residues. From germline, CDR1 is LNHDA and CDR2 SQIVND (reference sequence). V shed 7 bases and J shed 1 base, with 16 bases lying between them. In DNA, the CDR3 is TGTGCCAGTACTTCCGGCCATGGGGCGAACACTGAAGCTTTCTTT. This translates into CASTSGHGANTEAFF.

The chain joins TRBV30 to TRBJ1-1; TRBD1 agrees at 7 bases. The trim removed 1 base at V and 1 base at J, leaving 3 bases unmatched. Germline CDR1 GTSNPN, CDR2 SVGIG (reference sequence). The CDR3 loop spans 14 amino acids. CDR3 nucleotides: TGTGCCTGGAGTGGACAGGGACGGAACACTGAAGCTTTCTTT. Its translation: CAWSGQGRNTEAFF.

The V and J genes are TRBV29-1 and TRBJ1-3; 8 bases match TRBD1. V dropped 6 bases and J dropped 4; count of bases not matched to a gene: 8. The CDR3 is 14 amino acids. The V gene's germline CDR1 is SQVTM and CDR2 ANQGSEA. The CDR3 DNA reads TGCAGCGTGGACTCTGACAGGGGCGGAAACACCATATATTTT. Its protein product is CSVDSDRGGNTIYF.

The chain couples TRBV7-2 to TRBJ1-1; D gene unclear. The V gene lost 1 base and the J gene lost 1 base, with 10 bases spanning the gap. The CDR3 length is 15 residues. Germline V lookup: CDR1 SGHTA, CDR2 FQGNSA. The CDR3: CASSLVAGWNTEAFF. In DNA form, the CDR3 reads TGTGCCAGCAGCTTAGTGGCAGGCTGGAACACTGAAGCTTTCTTT.

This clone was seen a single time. CDR3 DNA sequence: TGTGCCAGCAGACCTACAGGACGAACTGAAAAACTGTTTTTT. Translated: CASRPTGRTEKLFF. The V call is TRBV5-6, the J call TRBJ1-4; D perhaps matches TRBD1 (5 bases). The CDR3 is 14 residues long. CDR1 is SGHDT and CDR2 is YYEEEE in the germline V gene. The germline V and J ends were trimmed by 5 bases and 7 bases, with 15 bases remaining between them.

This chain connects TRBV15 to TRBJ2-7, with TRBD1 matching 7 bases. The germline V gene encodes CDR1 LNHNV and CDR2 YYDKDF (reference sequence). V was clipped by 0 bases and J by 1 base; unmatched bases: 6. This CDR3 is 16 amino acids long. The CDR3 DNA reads TGTGCCACCAGCAGAGATAGGGCAGGGGGATCCTACGAGCAGTACTTC. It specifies CATSRDRAGGSYEQYF. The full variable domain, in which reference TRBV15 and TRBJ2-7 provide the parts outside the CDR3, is DAMVIQNPRYQVTQFGKPVTLSCSQTLNHNVMYWYQQKSSQAPKLLFHYYDKDFNNEADTPDNFQSRRPNTSFCFLDIRSPGLGDTAMYLCATSRDRAGGSYEQYFGPGTRLTVT.